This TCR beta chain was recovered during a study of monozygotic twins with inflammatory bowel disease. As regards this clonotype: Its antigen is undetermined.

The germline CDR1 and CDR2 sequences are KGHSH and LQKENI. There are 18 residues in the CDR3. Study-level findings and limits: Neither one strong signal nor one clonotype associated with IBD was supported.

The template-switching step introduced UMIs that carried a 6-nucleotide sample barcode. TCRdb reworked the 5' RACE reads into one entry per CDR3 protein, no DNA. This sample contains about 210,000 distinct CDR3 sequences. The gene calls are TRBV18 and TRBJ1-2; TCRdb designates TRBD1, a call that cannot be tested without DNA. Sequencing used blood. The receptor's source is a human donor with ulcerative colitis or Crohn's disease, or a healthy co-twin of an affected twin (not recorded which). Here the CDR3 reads CASSPGPGQGTFRYGYTF.